The source of this T cell receptor beta chain is a study of blood T cells in healthy people across ages. No fewer than 6 million PBMCs went into each sample. Extractions gave at least 5.5 micrograms of total RNA per sample. Study-wide points: One million T cells yielded diversity estimates that were considered underestimates. Donors of long life had a larger count of naive CD4+ cells and greater diversity than aged donors.

The use of a sample-barcoded 5' primer and a J-beta primer mix characterized a second PCR of 7 to 11 cycles. Each CDR3 protein gets one entry after TCRdb re-called the 5' RACE reads with MiXCR. Among some 1.5 million distinct CDR3 sequences listed, roughly two fifths were seen once. CDR1 DFQATT and CDR2 SNEGSKA come from the germline V gene (reference sequence). V was pared by 0 bases and J by 4 bases, with 5 bases of the junction left unmatched. The CDR3 sequence is 14 residues long. Worth noting for this clonotype: The antigen is unknown.

Sequencing was done on a sample of blood. The chain joins TRBV20-1 to TRBJ2-7; 8 bases map to TRBD2. This receptor was taken from a woman aged 18-35 years in good health. The CDR3 loop is CSARDRGGRYEQYF. The DNA of the CDR3 is TGCAGTGCTAGAGATCGTGGCGGGAGGTACGAGCAGTACTTC.